This T cell receptor (beta chain) was obtained from a study of radiotherapy plus CTLA-4 blockade in lung cancer. Broader study findings: In blood, tumor-derived TCR clones expanded after radiotherapy plus ipilimumab.

Comments on this clone: Its antigen is not known.

Germline V gene data show CDR1 as SGHKS and CDR2 as YYEKEE (reference sequence). The ends were cut back, 1 base at V and 3 bases at J, with 14 bases in the middle. The CDR3 spans 15 residues. TCRdb's copy holds only in-frame clones and misses some; the assay was immunoSEQ multiplex PCR. Seen here are 100,000 or so clones, roughly four fifths observed once, and the top ten hold just over 14%. The sequence was collected from a human donor with non-small cell lung cancer that progressed on radiotherapy plus ipilimumab. This specimen consisted of peripheral blood, obtained from a patient treated with radiotherapy plus ipilimumab. The genes are TRBV5-5 and TRBJ2-7; D unclear. CDR3 loop: CASSLFPGFLYEQYF. CDR3 in DNA: TGTGCCAGCAGCTTGTTTCCCGGATTCCTCTACGAGCAGTACTTC.